This TCR beta chain was identified during a study of OX40 agonist ivuxolimab in advanced cancers. Study-level information: Mean age 60 years, range 23 to 79; 82.7% male.

The data were produced by immunoSEQ multiplex PCR, yet TCRdb's version contains in-frame clones alone and is incomplete. The data show tens of thousands of clones, roughly four fifths seen once. Study conclusions and caveats: Several nonresponders also turned out to have low normalized T-cell clonal expansion. CD4+ and CD8+ T cells in blood underwent clonal expansion by week 6 at 0.1 to 3.0 mg/kg.

This clone was counted a single time. Antigen specificity is unknown. Additional DNA sequences in this sample encode the identical CDR3. Germline V gives CDR1 MNHEY, CDR2 SVGAGI. This CDR3 comprises 14 residues. Trimming took 6 bases from V and 4 from J, leaving 15 bases between them. At cycle 4 day 1, cycle 7 day 1, and baseline, blood was sampled. The sample consisted of CD4+ or CD8+ T cells sorted from blood, taken in a trial of the OX40 agonist ivuxolimab. The origin of this receptor is an adult with an advanced solid tumor such as melanoma, head and neck, liver or kidney cancer. The chain is built from TRBV6-5 and TRBJ2-5; no firm D call. CDR3 region: CASSPGLSGETQYF. CDR3 bases: TGTGCCAGCAGCCCGGGCCTCTCGGGAGAGACCCAGTACTTC.